This TCR beta chain was identified in a study of blood T cell repertoires in COVID-19. Study context: COVID-19 samples collected from the United States, Italy and Spain covered acute and convalescent phases. The analysed material was cDNA or gDNA that came from T cells, B-cell-depleted T cells, or PBMCs.

The CDR3 extends over 15 amino acids. Germline assignment: CDR1 LNHDA and CDR2 SQIVND (reference sequence). After removal of 6 bases from V and 2 bases from J, the junction contained 8 bases not matched to a gene. Authors' methods: Estimation of nucleated cell counts was performed using reference gene primer amplification. The data were produced by immunoSEQ multiplex PCR, yet TCRdb's version contains in-frame clones alone and is incomplete. V, J and clone size were drawn from that table, and D and trimming were deduced from the DNA. The sample holds 240,000 or so clones; roughly 86% are singletons and the top ten take around 2.9%.

This sequence was found in a woman aged 25 to 39 who had recovered from COVID-19. This chain links TRBV19 with TRBJ1-1; 8 bases fit TRBD1. The sample was peripheral blood. The CDR3, as DNA: TGTGCCAGTAGCCCCACCGGGACAGGTAACACTGAAGCTTTCTTT. The encoded protein is CASSPTGTGNTEAFF.